The clone carrying this T cell receptor beta chain was recorded only once. Antigen specificity is unknown. This entry belongs to a study of shared clonotypes between healthy human individuals. Study findings and constraints: Donor scarcity curtailed the genetic and exposure-history diversity represented herein.

Germline assignment: CDR1 SGHDT and CDR2 YYEEEE. The length of the CDR3 is 14 residues. V dropped 0 bases and J dropped 6 bases, with 13 bases sitting between them. Terminally differentiated effector memory CD45RA+ cells were left out of the naive CD8 fraction, which was CD45RO-negative and positively selected for CCR7. Each cell subset's genomic DNA was divided evenly among several immunoSEQ plates. Profiling relied on immunoSEQ multiplex PCR, and the TCRdb table lists in-frame clones only, not all of them. The table lists about 2 million clones, less than 95% of them singletons. This rearrangement joins TRBV5-6 to TRBJ2-7; D uncertain. The source material was naive CD8+ T cells sorted from blood. The receptor's source is a man aged 18 to 29 in good health. The CDR3, as DNA: TGTGCCAGCAGCTTGGTGGGGAACGTTGGCGAGCAGTACTTC. Translating gives CASSLVGNVGEQYF. Full variable domain (outside the CDR3, taken from reference TRBV5-6 and TRBJ2-7): DAGVTQSPTHLIKTRGQQVTLRCSPKSGHDTVSWYQQALGQGPQFIFQYYEEEERQRGNFPDRFSGHQFPNYSSELNVNALLLGDSALYLCASSLVGNVGEQYFGPGTRLTVT.